A selection of T cell receptor beta chains follows, all from one sample in a study of cytomegalovirus exposure and HLA in healthy donors. TCRdb keeps only in-frame clones here, not all; method: immunoSEQ multiplex PCR. This table holds about 200,000 clones, roughly 80% found once. The sample was PBMCs. These receptors all stem from a woman aged 35 to 49 in good health and CMV-seronegative. CDR3s include the opening cysteine and the closing phenylalanine or tryptophan. Fields, in order: J gene, clone size, D gene, V gene, CDR3 DNA, CDR3 protein. A D gene is named only where the DNA matches it firmly. Size is stated for part of the rows, as once, few or many counts, or as a class when the clone is expanded.

j_call: TRBJ1-1
clone_size: -
d_call: -
v_call: TRBV19
cdr3_nt: TGTGCCAGTAGGCGGCCGACCACTGAAGCTTTCTTT
cdr3_aa: CASRRPTTEAFF

j_call: TRBJ1-5
clone_size: -
d_call: -
v_call: TRBV2
cdr3_nt: TGTGCCAGCAACCGGGACATAAATCAGCCCCAGCATTTT
cdr3_aa: CASNRDINQPQHF

j_call: TRBJ2-7
clone_size: -
d_call: -
v_call: TRBV7-9
cdr3_nt: TGTTCCAGCAGCTTAATAGTTCACCCGGCAGGGGATGGGAACGAGCAGTACTTC
cdr3_aa: CSSSLIVHPAGDGNEQYF

j_call: TRBJ2-2
clone_size: -
d_call: TRBD2
v_call: TRBV9
cdr3_nt: TGTGCCAGCAGCGTAACAGCGGGAGTAAACACCGGGGAGCTGTTTTTT
cdr3_aa: CASSVTAGVNTGELFF

j_call: TRBJ1-2
clone_size: once
d_call: TRBD1
v_call: TRBV4-1
cdr3_nt: TGCGCCAGCAGCCAAGCGGGACAGGGAGGGGATGGCTACACCTTC
cdr3_aa: CASSQAGQGGDGYTF

j_call: TRBJ2-7
clone_size: few
d_call: -
v_call: TRBV18
cdr3_nt: TGTGCCAGCTCACCAAGCAGGAACCACGAGCAGTACTTC
cdr3_aa: CASSPSRNHEQYF

j_call: TRBJ1-1
clone_size: medium-sized
d_call: -
v_call: TRBV21-1
cdr3_nt: TGTGCCAGCACCGCATGGGGGGGTTGGCCTTTCTTT
cdr3_aa: CASTAWGGWPFF

j_call: TRBJ1-4
clone_size: -
d_call: -
v_call: TRBV28
cdr3_nt: TGTGCCAGCAGTCCCTGGGTGGGGGGTTGGCTGTTTTTT
cdr3_aa: CASSPWVGGWLFF

j_call: TRBJ2-5
clone_size: -
d_call: TRBD2
v_call: TRBV5-6
cdr3_nt: TGTGCCAGCAGCTTGGATCAGCGGGGAGAGACCCAGTACTTC
cdr3_aa: CASSLDQRGETQYF

j_call: TRBJ2-3
clone_size: -
d_call: TRBD1
v_call: TRBV10-3
cdr3_nt: TGTGCCAGTCAGGGGGAAGCGGATACGCAGTATTTT
cdr3_aa: CASQGEADTQYF

j_call: TRBJ2-3
clone_size: -
d_call: TRBD2
v_call: TRBV27
cdr3_nt: TGTGCCAGCAGTCTCGGACTAGCGTGGATCACAGATACGCAGTATTTT
cdr3_aa: CASSLGLAWITDTQYF

j_call: TRBJ1-5
clone_size: -
d_call: -
v_call: TRBV30
cdr3_nt: TGTGCCTGGAGTGTAAAGGCAGGTAATCAGCCCCAGCATTTT
cdr3_aa: CAWSVKAGNQPQHF

j_call: TRBJ1-5
clone_size: -
d_call: -
v_call: TRBV7-9
cdr3_nt: TGTTCCAGCAGCTACGGAACGGGGGGCGGTCAGCCCCAGCATTTT
cdr3_aa: CSSSYGTGGGQPQHF

j_call: TRBJ2-3
clone_size: -
d_call: -
v_call: TRBV29-1
cdr3_nt: TGCAGCGTTGATCCGGCAGGGCTCACAGATACGCAGTATTTT
cdr3_aa: CSVDPAGLTDTQYF

j_call: TRBJ1-4
clone_size: -
d_call: -
v_call: TRBV7-9
cdr3_nt: TGTGCCAGCAGCTTAGACGGAGCAACTAATGAAAAACTGTTTTTT
cdr3_aa: CASSLDGATNEKLFF

j_call: TRBJ2-5
clone_size: -
d_call: -
v_call: TRBV5-4
cdr3_nt: TGTGCCAGCAGCCGCGGGTACCAAGAGACCCAGTACTTC
cdr3_aa: CASSRGYQETQYF

j_call: TRBJ1-1
clone_size: -
d_call: TRBD1
v_call: TRBV19
cdr3_nt: TGTGCCAGTAGTCCAGGGACAGGAAGGGCTGAAGCTTTCTTT
cdr3_aa: CASSPGTGRAEAFF

j_call: TRBJ2-1
clone_size: -
d_call: TRBD2
v_call: TRBV29-1
cdr3_nt: TGCAGCGGCCTTCTAGCGGGGGGGGAGCAGTTCTTC
cdr3_aa: CSGLLAGGEQFF

j_call: TRBJ1-1
clone_size: -
d_call: TRBD1
v_call: TRBV28
cdr3_nt: TGTGCCAGCAGCTACCTGGGACAGAAGAACACTGAAGCTTTCTTT
cdr3_aa: CASSYLGQKNTEAFF

j_call: TRBJ1-2
clone_size: -
d_call: -
v_call: TRBV7-2
cdr3_nt: TGTGCCAGCAGCCTTTTGTTTCGGGGAGGGGGCTACACCTTC
cdr3_aa: CASSLLFRGGGYTF

j_call: TRBJ1-1
clone_size: -
d_call: -
v_call: TRBV5-6
cdr3_nt: TGTGCCAGCAGCTTGGGACAAACAATCACTGAAGCTTTCTTT
cdr3_aa: CASSLGQTITEAFF

j_call: TRBJ2-7
clone_size: -
d_call: TRBD2
v_call: TRBV19
cdr3_nt: TGTGCCAGTAGTATACTAGCGGGGACCGGCGAGCAGTACTTC
cdr3_aa: CASSILAGTGEQYF

j_call: TRBJ1-4
clone_size: -
d_call: TRBD1
v_call: TRBV10-3
cdr3_nt: TGTGCCATTCGACAGGGACTTAATGAAAAACTGTTTTTT
cdr3_aa: CAIRQGLNEKLFF

j_call: TRBJ1-3
clone_size: -
d_call: TRBD1
v_call: TRBV4-1
cdr3_nt: TGCGCCAGCAGCCACGGGACAGGGGGAAACACCATATATTTT
cdr3_aa: CASSHGTGGNTIYF

j_call: TRBJ1-3
clone_size: -
d_call: TRBD1
v_call: TRBV10-3
cdr3_nt: TGTGCCATCAGTGAAGAGGGACAGGGCCCTCGAAACACCATATATTTT
cdr3_aa: CAISEEGQGPRNTIYF

j_call: TRBJ2-5
clone_size: -
d_call: -
v_call: TRBV7-9
cdr3_nt: TGTGCCAGCAGCCTCCGCCTAGCCAGCCAAGAGACCCAGTACTTC
cdr3_aa: CASSLRLASQETQYF

j_call: TRBJ1-5
clone_size: -
d_call: -
v_call: TRBV29-1
cdr3_nt: TGCAGCGCGACACTTCCCAATCAGCCCCAGCATTTT
cdr3_aa: CSATLPNQPQHF

j_call: TRBJ2-4
clone_size: -
d_call: TRBD1
v_call: TRBV30
cdr3_nt: TGTGCCGGAACAGGGGCTGGGTCTTTCTTTGGCAAAAACATTCAGTACTTC
cdr3_aa: CAGTGAGSFFGKNIQYF

j_call: TRBJ1-2
clone_size: -
d_call: -
v_call: TRBV9
cdr3_nt: TGTGCCAGCAGCGTCAGGGGACACTATGGCTACACCTTC
cdr3_aa: CASSVRGHYGYTF

j_call: TRBJ2-7
clone_size: -
d_call: -
v_call: TRBV27
cdr3_nt: TGTGCCAGCAGTTTAGGCATCTTCGGGTACGAGCAGTACTTC
cdr3_aa: CASSLGIFGYEQYF

j_call: TRBJ1-1
clone_size: -
d_call: TRBD1
v_call: TRBV6-5
cdr3_nt: TGTGCCAGCAGCCATCCGGGACAGTTGAACACTGAAGCTTTCTTT
cdr3_aa: CASSHPGQLNTEAFF

j_call: TRBJ1-1
clone_size: -
d_call: -
v_call: TRBV25-1
cdr3_nt: TGTGCCAGCAGTGAGGTTACAGGGTCCACTGAAGCTTTCTTT
cdr3_aa: CASSEVTGSTEAFF

j_call: TRBJ1-3
clone_size: -
d_call: -
v_call: TRBV15
cdr3_nt: TGTGCCACCAGCAGAGATCCGGGGTGGACAAACACCATATATTTT
cdr3_aa: CATSRDPGWTNTIYF

j_call: TRBJ1-2
clone_size: once
d_call: -
v_call: TRBV28
cdr3_nt: TGTGCCAGCAGGTATCAGAACTATGGCTACACCTTC
cdr3_aa: CASRYQNYGYTF

j_call: TRBJ1-5
clone_size: -
d_call: TRBD1
v_call: TRBV28
cdr3_nt: TGTGCCAGCAGTTTCCCCGGACAGGGTTTTCAGCCCCAGCATTTT
cdr3_aa: CASSFPGQGFQPQHF

j_call: TRBJ2-3
clone_size: -
d_call: TRBD2
v_call: TRBV5-1
cdr3_nt: TGCGCCAGCAGCTTGAATCCTAGCGGTAGCACAGATACGCAGTATTTT
cdr3_aa: CASSLNPSGSTDTQYF

j_call: TRBJ2-5
clone_size: few
d_call: TRBD2
v_call: TRBV4-2
cdr3_nt: TGTGCCAGCAGCCCCCTGGGGGGGACTAGCGGGGTGATCGGGACCCAGTACTTC
cdr3_aa: CASSPLGGTSGVIGTQYF

j_call: TRBJ2-7
clone_size: -
d_call: -
v_call: TRBV10-1
cdr3_nt: TGCGCCAGCAGTGAGCCCGGGGGCGAGCAGTACTTC
cdr3_aa: CASSEPGGEQYF

j_call: TRBJ1-5
clone_size: -
d_call: -
v_call: TRBV30
cdr3_nt: TGTGCCTGGAGTGTCACGTCGGGTCAGCCCCAGCATTTT
cdr3_aa: CAWSVTSGQPQHF

j_call: TRBJ2-7
clone_size: once
d_call: TRBD2
v_call: TRBV7-9
cdr3_nt: TGTGCCAGCAGCTTAGCTCGCGGGAGGCTCCACGAGCAGTACTTC
cdr3_aa: CASSLARGRLHEQYF

j_call: TRBJ2-3
clone_size: -
d_call: -
v_call: TRBV18
cdr3_nt: TGTGCCAGCTCACCACAGTTGCGGGGGCGCACAGATACGCAGTATTTT
cdr3_aa: CASSPQLRGRTDTQYF